The 13 T cell receptor beta chains presented below share a single source sample, sequenced in a study of blood T cell repertoires in COVID-19. Generated by immunoSEQ multiplex PCR, the TCRdb table keeps only in-frame clones and is missing some. The sample holds about 79,000 clones, 85% to 90% seen once. Sample: peripheral blood. The receptors were sampled from a man aged 70-80 years with active or convalescent COVID-19.

V and J are TRBV5-4 and TRBJ1-2, with 8 bases identical to TRBD1. The germline CDR1 and CDR2 sequences are SGHNT and YYREEE (reference sequence). There are 15 residues in the CDR3. Trimming took 4 bases from V and 2 from J; bases not matched to a gene: 7. In DNA, the CDR3 is TGTGCCAGCAGCCCCCCCGGGACAGGAAACTATGGCTACACCTTC. Its translation is CASSPPGTGNYGYTF.

The chain employs TRBV9 and TRBJ2-2; the match to TRBD1 covers 7 bases. This CDR3 contains 16 residues. Germline-derived CDR1 and CDR2 are SGDLS and YYNGEE. V was pared by 3 bases and J by 6 bases, with 11 bases of the junction left unmatched. The CDR3 DNA is TGTGCCAGCAGCGAGGACAGGTTTCCGGCACCCGGGGAGCTGTTTTTT. This translates into CASSEDRFPAPGELFF.

The rearrangement uses TRBV3-1 (or the pseudogene TRBV3-2) and TRBJ2-1; 10 bases are a match to TRBD1. The CDR3 length is 15 residues. The germline gives CDR1 LGHDT, CDR2 YNNKEL (reference sequence). The V segment lost 7 bases and the J segment 9 bases; nucleotides outside the gene matches: 12. The CDR3 bases are TGTGCCAGCACCACCCTCGGGACAGGGGTGAGTGAGCAGTTCTTC. This translates into CASTTLGTGVSEQFF.

This clone was seen just once. In DNA form, the CDR3 reads TGTGCCAGTAGTAGCGGGATCCCCCAAGAGACCCAGTACTTC. As protein: CASSSGIPQETQYF. J is TRBJ2-5 and V is TRBV19; TRBD2 is a possible D gene (6 bases). Trimming pared 4 bases from V and 1 base from J, leaving 10 bases between. CDR1 LNHDA and CDR2 SQIVND come from the germline V gene (reference sequence). CDR3 length: 14 residues.

The chain couples TRBV7-2 to TRBJ2-1; 15 nucleotides line up with TRBD2. After removal of 6 bases from V and 9 bases from J, the junction contained 6 bases not matched to a gene. This CDR3 contains 15 residues. Germline V gives CDR1 SGHTA, CDR2 FQGNSA. Here the CDR3 reads CASRPGTSGRSEQFF. DNA of the CDR3: TGTGCCAGCAGACCCGGGACTAGCGGGAGGAGTGAGCAGTTCTTC.

This chain joins TRBV28 and TRBJ2-5; D not certain. V dropped 6 bases and J dropped 4 bases, with 15 bases sitting between them. The CDR3 consists of 14 residues. Germline loops: CDR1 MDHEN, CDR2 SYDVKM. The chain's CDR3 is CASSPPSRRETQYF. As DNA, the CDR3 is TGTGCCAGCAGCCCCCCTAGTAGGAGAGAGACCCAGTACTTC.

A few counts support this clone. The rearrangement links TRBV9 to TRBJ2-1; 8 positions agree with TRBD1. This CDR3 is 17 amino acids long. The ends lost 0 bases at V and 9 bases at J; junction bases unmatched: 14. The germline CDR1 and CDR2 sequences are SGDLS and YYNGEE. Here the CDR3 reads CASSVALLTGAEGEQFF. The DNA for the CDR3 is TGTGCCAGCAGCGTAGCTCTGTTGACAGGGGCCGAAGGTGAGCAGTTCTTC.

The rearrangement links TRBV5-1 to TRBJ1-2, with unresolved D. Trimming took 6 bases from V and 0 from J, leaving 12 bases between them. CDR3 length: 14 residues. Germline CDR1 SGHRS, CDR2 YFSETQ. The CDR3 DNA follows: TGCGCCAGCAATGCGGGCAGTTCTAACTATGGCTACACCTTC. This codes for CASNAGSSNYGYTF.

This clone was picked up a small number of times. This CDR3 reads CASSLAFGGVWGNQPQHF. The CDR3 DNA reads as TGTGCCAGCAGCTTGGCGTTCGGGGGAGTGTGGGGAAATCAGCCCCAGCATTTT. The chain recombines TRBV5-5 with TRBJ1-5; tentatively, D is TRBD1 (5 bases). The CDR3 runs 18 residues. The germline V and J ends were trimmed by 0 bases and 4 bases, with 20 bases remaining between them. CDR1 SGHKS and CDR2 YYEKEE come from the germline V gene (reference sequence).

J is TRBJ2-1 and V is TRBV7-3; 13 bases map to TRBD2. The V gene's germline CDR1 is SGHTA and CDR2 FQGTGA. V was clipped by 5 bases and J by 1 base; unmatched bases: 11. The CDR3 totals 19 residues. The chain's CDR3 is CASSPIRGGLAGSYNEQFF. CDR3 in DNA: TGTGCCAGCAGCCCCATAAGGGGGGGACTAGCGGGGTCCTACAATGAGCAGTTCTTC.

The genes are TRBV9 and TRBJ1-1, with no clear D. V was trimmed by 1 base and J by 3 bases, leaving 4 bases between them. Germline-derived CDR1 and CDR2 are SGDLS and YYNGEE. This CDR3 contains 12 residues. The CDR3 is CASSVSYTEAFF. The DNA of the CDR3 is TGTGCCAGCAGCGTATCTTACACTGAAGCTTTCTTT.

The chain recombines TRBV2 with TRBJ2-2; 8 bases map to TRBD2. Trimming took 4 bases from V and 5 from J; bases not matched to a gene: 3. The germline V gene encodes CDR1 SNHLY and CDR2 FYNNEI. The CDR3 totals 14 residues. This chain's CDR3 is CASSGTSGTGELFF. Here the CDR3 DNA reads TGTGCCAGCAGTGGCACTAGCGGAACCGGGGAGCTGTTTTTT.

This clone appeared once. This rearrangement joins TRBV27 to TRBJ1-5, with D unclear. CDR3 length: 13 residues. Germline CDR1 is MNHEY and CDR2 is SMNVEV (reference sequence). Trimming cost V 2 bases and J 5 bases, with 7 bases left between them. The CDR3 nucleotides are TGTGCCAGCAGTTTAAACTACGATCAGCCCCAGCATTTT. Translated: CASSLNYDQPQHF.